These 5 T cell receptor beta chains were all obtained from the same sample, sequenced in a study of shared clonotypes between healthy human individuals (TCRdb year 2020). The library was prepared using the immunoSEQ multiplex PCR assay. TCRdb took this table from immuneACCESS and kept in-frame rearrangements with V and J called. Such tables lack part of the clones; where checked against another copy, unresolved V genes explain under half of the gap, and the rest is unexplained. The sample yields some 510,000 clones; about four fifths were counted once. Over 10% of the sample is in the top ten clones. The sequenced sample was PBMCs. All receptors come from a woman between 35 and 50 years old in good health. Some clones in this sample may be carry-over from other donors' samples.

The chain links TRBV5-4 to TRBJ2-6, with 8 positions matching TRBD1. Germline trimming cut 5 bases from V and 0 bases from J; bases unmatched to any gene: 4. This CDR3 region has 16 residues. Germline assignment: CDR1 SGHNT and CDR2 YYREEE (reference sequence). CDR3 region: CASSSTGGSGANVLTF. As DNA, the CDR3 is TGTGCCAGCAGTTCTACAGGGGGCTCTGGGGCCAACGTCCTGACTTTC.

This chain uses TRBV30 with TRBJ2-5; possibly TRBD2 for D (6 bases). The CDR3 runs 13 residues. V was cut by 2 bases and J by 2 bases, with 9 bases left in between. The germline gives CDR1 GTSNPN, CDR2 SVGIG (reference sequence). This chain's CDR3 is CAWSTGLQETQYF. The CDR3 nucleotides are TGTGCCTGGAGTACGGGACTGCAAGAGACCCAGTACTTC.

The gene calls are TRBV28 and TRBJ2-3; 12 bases are shared with TRBD2. The ends lost 7 bases at V and 2 bases at J; junction bases unmatched: 7. There are 16 residues in the CDR3. Germline assignment: CDR1 MDHEN and CDR2 SYDVKM. The CDR3 sequence: CASNPGLAGNTDTQYF. CDR3 coding DNA: TGTGCCAGCAATCCCGGACTAGCGGGAAACACAGATACGCAGTATTTT.

V gene TRBV7-2 combines with J gene TRBJ2-5; 8 nucleotides line up with TRBD2. The CDR3 loop spans 13 amino acids. The ends lost 5 bases at V and 9 bases at J; junction bases unmatched: 8. CDR1 and CDR2 (germline): SGHTA, FQGNSA. This CDR3 is CASSESPGGAQYF. The CDR3 nucleotides are TGTGCCAGCAGCGAATCCCCCGGGGGGGCCCAGTACTTC.

Worth noting for this clone: Other nucleotide sequences in the sample specify the same CDR3. The chain joins TRBV7-2 to TRBJ2-3; 7 bases are a match to TRBD2. This CDR3 has 15 residues. Germline loops: CDR1 SGHTA, CDR2 FQGNSA. V shed 1 base, J shed 3 bases, and the junction held 4 bases outside the gene matches. CDR3 sequence reads: CASSLVAGATDTQYF. In DNA form, the CDR3 reads TGTGCCAGCAGCTTAGTCGCGGGAGCTACAGATACGCAGTATTTT.